These 10 T cell receptor beta chains originate from one sample sequenced in a study of cytomegalovirus exposure and HLA in healthy donors. Researchers ran the PCR with 60 Vbeta and 13 Jbeta primers. TCRdb's copy holds only in-frame clones and misses some; the assay was immunoSEQ multiplex PCR. The data contain approximately 150,000 clones, 75% to 90% of them singletons. The sample was PBMCs. These TCRs come from a male donor in good health and CMV-seronegative.

The gene calls are TRBV10-3 and TRBJ2-5, with a weak D call TRBD2 (6 bases). The J call is in doubt because the DNA end fits TRBJ2-7 better. Germline V gene lookup returns CDR1 ENHRY and CDR2 SYGVKD. This CDR3 has 14 amino acids. Written as DNA, the CDR3 is TGTGCCATCAGTGATCCGGGACTGCATTACGAGCAGTACTTC. Translation gives CAISDPGLHYEQYF.

The chain uses TRBV7-2 and TRBJ2-2, with 9 bases that match TRBD2. The J segment lost 6 bases and the V segment lost 0 bases, leaving 8 bases of the junction unmatched. The length of the CDR3 is 17 residues. Germline V gene data show CDR1 as SGHTA and CDR2 as FQGNSA. CDR3 sequence: CASSLAGGGAVAGELFF. Written as DNA, the CDR3 is TGTGCCAGCAGCTTAGCTGGCGGGGGGGCTGTTGCCGGGGAGCTGTTTTTT.

In its sample, this clone was seen once. The chain couples TRBV5-1 to TRBJ2-7; perhaps TRBD1 as D (6 bases). This CDR3 spans 14 amino acids. The V end was cut by 1 base, the J end by 4 bases, with 12 bases between. Germline values: CDR1 SGHRS, CDR2 YFSETQ. The CDR3 DNA reads TGCGCCAGCAGCTTGATGGGGGCTGGGTACGAGCAGTACTTC. Translating it yields CASSLMGAGYEQYF.

The chain employs TRBV6-5 and TRBJ1-2, with 11 bases lining up with TRBD1. The CDR3 spans 14 residues. With 6 bases clipped from V and 8 bases from J, the junction kept 8 bases outside the gene matches. CDR1 and CDR2 from the germline V gene are MNHEY and SVGAGI. Written as DNA, the CDR3 is TGTGCCAGCAGCGGACAGGGGGCTACAGCGGGCTACACCTTC. It specifies CASSGQGATAGYTF.

V usage is TRBV9 and J usage is TRBJ1-2; D remains unclear. Trimming took off 3 bases at V and 4 bases at J, with 13 bases between the two ends. This CDR3 has 14 amino acids. Looked up from germline, CDR1 is SGDLS and CDR2 is YYNGEE. In DNA form, the CDR3 reads TGTGCCAGCAGCGACGGAGGGTCGGGCTATGGCTACACCTTC. Its translation is CASSDGGSGYGYTF.

This clone came up once. This chain uses TRBV7-2 with TRBJ2-2, with D possibly TRBD1 on 5 matching bases. CDR1 SGHTA and CDR2 FQGNSA come from the germline V gene. The CDR3 consists of 13 residues. Trimming pared 4 bases from V and 6 bases from J, leaving 9 bases between. The CDR3 sequence: CASSSRVAGELFF. The CDR3 bases are TGTGCCAGCAGCTCCAGGGTAGCCGGGGAGCTGTTTTTT. The entire variable domain, with the rest obtained from reference TRBV7-2 and TRBJ2-2, is as follows: GAGVSQSPSNKVTEKGKDVELRCDPISGHTALYWYRQSLGQGLEFLIYFQGNSAPDKSGLPSDRFSAERTGGSVSTLTIQRTQQEDSAVYLCASSSRVAGELFFGEGSRLTVL.

This chain connects TRBV9 to TRBJ1-5; TRBD1 matches at 8 bases. CDR1 is SGDLS, CDR2 YYNGEE, per germline. This CDR3 has 17 amino acids. J was trimmed by 1 base and V by 0 bases; bases with no gene match: 6. In nucleotides, the CDR3 is TGTGCCAGCAGCGTAGGGCCAGGGGGCCGGAGCAATCAGCCCCAGCATTTT. It specifies CASSVGPGGRSNQPQHF. The variable domain in full, completed from reference TRBV9 and TRBJ1-5, reads DSGVTQTPKHLITATGQRVTLRCSPRSGDLSVYWYQQSLDQGLQFLIQYYNGEERAKGNILERFSAQQFPDLHSELNLSSLELGDSALYFCASSVGPGGRSNQPQHFGDGTRLSIL.

This clone was picked up a small number of times. The J gene is TRBJ1-3, the V gene TRBV19, with D hard to call. Germline lookup yields CDR1 LNHDA and CDR2 SQIVND (reference sequence). The CDR3 is 14 amino acids. Deletions cut 3 bases from V and 1 base from J, with 7 bases between. In DNA form, the CDR3 reads TGTGCCAGTAGTATCCGGGTTTCTGGAAACACCATATATTTT. Translating gives CASSIRVSGNTIYF.

The V gene is TRBV4-1, the J gene TRBJ2-7; 7 bases map to TRBD1. From germline, CDR1 is MGHRA and CDR2 YSYEKL. V shed 4 bases and J 2 bases; nucleotides not matched to a gene: 5. The CDR3 contains 14 residues. Here the CDR3 reads CASSPRDSTYEQYF. CDR3 coding DNA: TGCGCCAGCAGCCCCCGGGACAGCACCTACGAGCAGTACTTC.

The rearrangement joins TRBV10-3 to TRBJ2-3, with unresolved D. Trimming pared 3 bases from V and 1 base from J, leaving 2 bases between. This CDR3 spans 12 amino acids. CDR1 ENHRY and CDR2 SYGVKD come from the germline V gene. The DNA of the CDR3 is TGTGCCATCAGTGACGGCACAGATACGCAGTATTTT. Translating it yields CAISDGTDTQYF.